Listed below are T cell receptor beta chains from one sample, sequenced in a study of low-dose radiotherapy and immunotherapy resistance in tumors. One entry per CDR3 protein, called by TCRdb with MiXCR from the reads. The sample has tens of thousands of distinct CDR3 sequences; 20% are singletons. This material consisted of PBMCs, taken after low-dose radiotherapy plus immunotherapy. These receptors originate from a female donor with ovarian cancer. The CDR3 runs from the conserved cysteine through the conserved F or W. D genes are given only for firm matches. Clone size is given for some rows only: seen once, a few or many times, or a class if the clone is expanded.

TRBV5-4	many	TRBJ2-2	-	TGTGCCAGCAGCCTACAGGGAGCGAACACCGGGGAGCTGTTTTTT	CASSLQGANTGELFF
TRBV12-3/TRBV12-4	many	TRBJ1-5	-	TGTGCCAGCAGTTCAGACAGTTATCAGCCCCAGCATTTT	CASSSDSYQPQHF
TRBV24-1	many	TRBJ2-1	TRBD2	TGTGCCACCAGTGATGCGTATCCAATAGGGACTACACAACGCTTCAATGAGCAGTTCTTC	CATSDAYPIGTTQRFNEQFF
TRBV28	many	TRBJ2-5	TRBD1	TGTGCCAGCAGTTCAGGGGGACAGGGGACGGAGACCCAGTACTTC	CASSSGGQGTETQYF
TRBV7-2	many	TRBJ2-1	-	TGTGCCAGCACCCGATCCTGGGGGGAGGGGGGTGAGCAGTTCTTC	CASTRSWGEGGEQFF
TRBV5-8	many	TRBJ1-2	-	TGTGCCAGCAGCAGACGACTGGCCGATAACTATGGCTACACCTTC	CASSRRLADNYGYTF
TRBV6-2/TRBV6-3	many	TRBJ2-3	-	TGTGCCAGCAGCTCAACTTCGTTTCCCGAATTCACAGATACGCAGTATTTT	CASSSTSFPEFTDTQYF
TRBV6-2/TRBV6-3	many	TRBJ2-7	-	TGTGCCAGCACCACCAGTGTCAGCCAGGGCGAGCAGTACTTC	CASTTSVSQGEQYF
TRBV12-3/TRBV12-4	many	TRBJ2-3	-	TGTGCCAGCAGTTTGTCCGGCACAGATACGCAGTATTTT	CASSLSGTDTQYF
TRBV5-1	-	TRBJ2-1	TRBD2	TGCGCCAGCAGCCCCATGACTAGCGGGGCCAATGAGCAGTTCTTC	CASSPMTSGANEQFF
TRBV20-1	many	TRBJ1-5	TRBD1	TGCAGTGCTAGGGACAGGGACGGCTGGGTGGGCAATCAGCCCCAGCATTTT	CSARDRDGWVGNQPQHF
TRBV7-3	few	TRBJ2-3	-	TGTGCCAGCAGCCCGACGACGGGCCATTATGATGCGCAGTATTTT	CASSPTTGHYDAQYF
TRBV6-2/TRBV6-3	many	TRBJ2-3	TRBD1	TGTGCCAGCAGTTCTCCGGGACAGGGGACAGATACGCAGTATTTT	CASSSPGQGTDTQYF
TRBV7-9	many	TRBJ1-2	-	TGTGCCAGCAGCTCCCGATTGGGGGCGGGGCCCGGCTACACCTTC	CASSSRLGAGPGYTF
TRBV6-2/TRBV6-3	-	TRBJ1-4	-	TGTGCCAGCAGTTACTCGTTTGGGCAGTCTAATGAAAAACTGTTTTTT	CASSYSFGQSNEKLFF
TRBV20-1	-	TRBJ1-1	-	TGCAGTGCTTGGGACGACTTCAACCAATTT	CSAWDDFNQF
TRBV19	-	TRBJ2-3	TRBD2	TGTGCCAGTAGTCCCATTAGCGGGAGTAGCACAGATACGCAGTATTTT	CASSPISGSSTDTQYF
TRBV24-1	many	TRBJ1-3	TRBD1	TGTGCCACCAGTGATCCGCAGGGGGCCCCCCGCAAAGGAAACACCATATATTTT	CATSDPQGAPRKGNTIYF
TRBV9	many	TRBJ2-2	TRBD2	TGTGCCAGCAGCAATCTAGCGGGAGGGAGCACCGGGGAGCTGTTTTTT	CASSNLAGGSTGELFF
TRBV18	few	TRBJ1-6	-	TGTGCCAGCTCACCACGTGAGGAGTCACCCCTCCACTTT	CASSPREESPLHF
TRBV4-1	many	TRBJ2-6	TRBD1	TGCGCCAGCAGCCAAACTTTAGTTGGGACAGGAGCGTTCTCTGGGGCCAACGTCCTGACTTTC	CASSQTLVGTGAFSGANVLTF
TRBV27	many	TRBJ2-5	TRBD1	TGTGCCAGCAGTTTATTCGTGGGGACAGTGAATCAAGAGACCCAGTACTTC	CASSLFVGTVNQETQYF
TRBV29-1	many	TRBJ2-7	-	TGCAGCGTTGAGACTAGATACGAGCAGTACTTC	CSVETRYEQYF